The rows below give T cell receptor beta chains drawn from one sample of a study of T cell responses to AZD1222 COVID-19 vaccine. This table comes from immunoSEQ multiplex PCR, and its TCRdb copy is limited to in-frame clones, with some not included. Among approximately 89,000 clones listed, 92% were seen once. Specimen: peripheral blood, collected on day 0 of AZD1222 vaccination. The receptor set was obtained from an adult in good health. CDR3s include the opening cysteine and the closing phenylalanine or tryptophan. A D gene is named only where the DNA matches it firmly. A row's size may be missing; if present it is once, few, many or a size class.

>TRBD2|TRBV3-1/TRBV3-2|once|TRBJ2-1
CASAPSGYYNEQFF
TGTGCCAGCGCGCCTAGCGGTTACTACAATGAGCAGTTCTTC
>TRBD2|TRBV4-1|NA|TRBJ2-1
CASSHPGLAGRRSEQFF
TGCGCCAGCAGCCACCCCGGACTAGCCGGTCGTAGAAGTGAGCAGTTCTTC
>NA|TRBV3-1/TRBV3-2|NA|TRBJ1-4
CASSRLNEKLFF
TGTGCCAGCAGCCGCCTTAATGAAAAACTGTTTTTT
>NA|TRBV27|NA|TRBJ1-1
CASSVKLGYTEAFF
TGTGCCAGCAGTGTCAAATTAGGCTACACTGAAGCTTTCTTT
>TRBD2|TRBV25-1|NA|TRBJ2-3
CASTRREADTQYF
TGTGCCAGCACTAGGCGGGAGGCAGATACGCAGTATTTT
>NA|TRBV7-2|NA|TRBJ2-5
CSSSSRRDGETQYF
TGTTCCAGCAGCTCTAGACGGGATGGGGAGACCCAGTACTTC
>NA|TRBV28|NA|TRBJ1-2
CASSSYVGEDYGYTF
TGTGCCAGCAGTTCATATGTGGGGGAGGACTATGGCTACACCTTC
>NA|TRBV2|NA|TRBJ2-5
CASSSGETQYF
TGCGCCAGCAGCTCCGGGGAGACCCAGTACTTC
>NA|TRBV21-1|few|TRBJ1-2
CASSKERHFYGYTF
TGTGCCAGCAGCAAAGAAAGACACTTCTATGGCTACACCTTC
>NA|TRBV5-1|NA|TRBJ1-1
CASSPSGGQTIPTEAFF
TGCGCCAGCAGCCCCTCAGGAGGACAAACTATCCCTACTGAAGCTTTCTTT
>NA|TRBV27|NA|TRBJ1-6
CASSRSPNSPLHF
TGTGCCAGCAGCCGGTCCCCTAATTCACCCCTCCACTTT
>NA|TRBV18|NA|TRBJ1-3
CASSPYLGGNTIYF
TGTGCCAGCTCACCTTACCTGGGAGGAAACACCATATATTTT
>NA|TRBV12-3/TRBV12-4|NA|TRBJ1-2
CASSTQGVGGYTF
TGTGCCAGCAGCACTCAGGGTGTCGGCGGCTACACCTTC
>NA|TRBV29-1|NA|TRBJ1-1
CSVGGLNTEAFF
TGCAGCGTTGGGGGGTTGAACACTGAAGCTTTCTTT
>NA|TRBV7-2|NA|TRBJ2-3
CASSSMRRDTQYF
TGTGCCAGCAGCTCGATGAGGAGAGATACGCAGTATTTT
>NA|TRBV2|NA|TRBJ1-1
CAIKGRAATEAFF
TGTGCCATCAAGGGAAGGGCCGCCACTGAAGCTTTCTTT
>NA|TRBV11-2|NA|TRBJ2-1
CASSSPGQSSYNEQFF
TGTGCCAGCAGCTCCCCCGGTCAAAGCTCCTACAATGAGCAGTTCTTC
>NA|TRBV7-6|NA|TRBJ1-5
CASSQASGTNQPQHF
TGTGCCAGCAGTCAAGCCTCAGGGACCAATCAGCCCCAGCATTTT
>NA|TRBV29-1|once|TRBJ2-2
CSEGVFTGELFF
TGCAGCGAGGGGGTTTTCACCGGGGAGCTGTTTTTT
>NA|TRBV5-1|NA|TRBJ2-1
CASSLAGLPGANEQFF
TGCGCCAGCAGCTTGGCCGGGCTGCCTGGCGCAAATGAGCAGTTCTTC
>TRBD1|TRBV29-1|NA|TRBJ1-5
CSVVAGGGNQPQHF
TGCAGCGTTGTGGCAGGGGGAGGCAATCAGCCCCAGCATTTT
>TRBD1|TRBV18|NA|TRBJ2-7
CASSPRDRSYEQYF
TGTGCCAGCTCACCCCGGGACAGGTCCTACGAGCAGTACTTC
>TRBD2|TRBV18|NA|TRBJ2-7
CASSPYRTSGYEQYF
TGTGCCAGCTCACCCTATAGGACTAGCGGGTACGAGCAGTACTTC
>NA|TRBV6-5|NA|TRBJ1-5
CASSYSGGRQPQHF
TGTGCCAGCAGTTACTCGGGGGGGCGGCAGCCCCAGCATTTT
>NA|TRBV7-9|medium-sized|TRBJ1-2
CASSFDISGYTF
TGTGCCAGCAGCTTTGATATAAGTGGCTACACCTTC
>NA|TRBV9|NA|TRBJ2-5
CASSVGDTRGETQYF
TGTGCCAGCAGCGTAGGGGACACGAGGGGGGAGACCCAGTACTTC
>NA|TRBV28|NA|TRBJ1-2
CASSLGQIYGYTF
TGTGCCAGCAGTTTAGGGCAGATCTATGGCTACACCTTC
>NA|TRBV19|few|TRBJ2-7
CASSHTSGYEQYF
TGTGCCAGTAGCCATACTAGTGGCTACGAGCAGTACTTC
>TRBD1|TRBV19|NA|TRBJ1-2
CASSADRVVNYGYTF
TGTGCCAGTAGTGCGGACAGGGTCGTGAACTATGGCTACACCTTC
>TRBD1|TRBV4-1|NA|TRBJ1-2
CASSQRGDRGSNYGYTF
TGCGCCAGCAGCCAAAGGGGGGACAGGGGCTCAAACTATGGCTACACCTTC
>NA|TRBV9|NA|TRBJ2-7
CASSVATASYEQYF
TGTGCCAGCAGCGTAGCTACCGCCTCTTACGAGCAGTACTTC
>NA|TRBV5-1|NA|TRBJ2-1
CASSLGPGGNEQFF
TGCGCCAGCAGCTTAGGACCTGGGGGTAATGAGCAGTTCTTC
>NA|TRBV7-9|NA|TRBJ2-1
CASSLTPSGSEFF
TGTGCCAGCAGCTTAACCCCTTCGGGATCGGAGTTCTTC
>NA|TRBV19|NA|TRBJ2-5
CASSIRGTGEETQYF
TGTGCCAGTAGTATTCGAGGGACGGGAGAGGAGACCCAGTACTTC
>TRBD2|TRBV11-2|NA|TRBJ2-7
CASSSGLAGGTQYF
TGTGCCAGCAGCTCTGGACTAGCGGGAGGTACGCAGTACTTC
>NA|TRBV27|NA|TRBJ1-2
CASTGRQEINKNYGYTF
TGTGCCAGCACGGGGCGACAGGAGATCAATAAAAACTATGGCTACACCTTC
>NA|TRBV4-2|many|TRBJ2-3
CASSQGGYRGGDTQYF
TGTGCCAGCAGCCAAGGAGGGTACAGGGGGGGGGATACGCAGTATTTT
>NA|TRBV6-1|NA|TRBJ1-5
CASSEVPGTYSNQPQHF
TGTGCCAGCAGTGAAGTTCCAGGGACTTATAGCAATCAGCCCCAGCATTTT
>TRBD2|TRBV12-3/TRBV12-4|NA|TRBJ2-3
CASSLTGGSTQYF
TGTGCCAGCAGTTTAACGGGAGGGAGTACGCAGTATTTT
>NA|TRBV28|NA|TRBJ2-4
CASSFPQGAKNIQYF
TGTGCCAGCAGTTTTCCCCAGGGAGCCAAAAACATTCAGTACTTC
>NA|TRBV5-4|NA|TRBJ2-1
CASSTQTGARNNEQFF
TGTGCCAGCAGCACCCAGACGGGAGCGCGAAACAATGAGCAGTTCTTC
>NA|TRBV10-3|NA|TRBJ1-4
CAIRMTENEKLFF
TGTGCCATCAGGATGACGGAGAATGAAAAACTGTTTTTT
>NA|TRBV6-2/TRBV6-3|NA|TRBJ1-5
CASSRSGRGNQPQHF
TGTGCCAGCAGCCGCTCCGGCAGGGGCAATCAGCCCCAGCATTTT
>NA|TRBV28|NA|TRBJ1-1
CASSLALGGVATEAFF
TGTGCCAGCAGTTTAGCTTTGGGGGGCGTAGCCACTGAAGCTTTCTTT
>NA|TRBV15|NA|TRBJ1-5
CATSRGGIEGRNQPQHF
TGTGCCACCAGCAGGGGGGGTATAGAGGGGCGCAATCAGCCCCAGCATTTT
>NA|TRBV10-2|few|TRBJ1-2
CASTAGDYGYTF
TGCGCCAGCACGGCAGGGGACTATGGCTACACCTTC
>NA|TRBV3-1/TRBV3-2|NA|TRBJ2-2
CASSQGRGELFF
TGTGCCAGCAGCCAAGGCCGGGGGGAGCTGTTTTTT
>NA|TRBV6-4|NA|TRBJ2-3
CASSEGLLTDTQYF
TGTGCCAGCAGTGAGGGACTCCTCACAGATACGCAGTATTTT